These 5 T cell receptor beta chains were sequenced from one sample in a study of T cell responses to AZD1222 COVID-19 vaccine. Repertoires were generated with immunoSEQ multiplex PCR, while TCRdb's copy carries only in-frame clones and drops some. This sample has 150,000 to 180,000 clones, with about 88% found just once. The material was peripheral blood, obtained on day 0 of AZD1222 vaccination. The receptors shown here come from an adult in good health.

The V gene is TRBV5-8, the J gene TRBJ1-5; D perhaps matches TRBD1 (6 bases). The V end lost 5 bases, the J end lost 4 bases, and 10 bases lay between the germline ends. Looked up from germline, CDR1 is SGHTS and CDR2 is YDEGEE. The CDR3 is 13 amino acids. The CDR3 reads CASSRGPNQPQHF. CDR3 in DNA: TGTGCCAGCAGTCGGGGGCCGAATCAGCCCCAGCATTTT.

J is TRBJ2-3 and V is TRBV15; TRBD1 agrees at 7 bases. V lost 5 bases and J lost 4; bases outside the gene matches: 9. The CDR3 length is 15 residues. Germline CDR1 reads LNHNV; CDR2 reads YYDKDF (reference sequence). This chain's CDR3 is CATSPQRQGADTQYF. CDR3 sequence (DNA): TGTGCCACCAGCCCCCAGAGGCAGGGGGCAGATACGCAGTATTTT.

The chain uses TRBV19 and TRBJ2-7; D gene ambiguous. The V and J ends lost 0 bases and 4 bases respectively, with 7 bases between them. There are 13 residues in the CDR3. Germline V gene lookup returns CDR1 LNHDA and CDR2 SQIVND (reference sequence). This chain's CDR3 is CASSIDRTYEQYF. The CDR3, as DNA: TGTGCCAGTAGTATAGATCGGACGTACGAGCAGTACTTC.

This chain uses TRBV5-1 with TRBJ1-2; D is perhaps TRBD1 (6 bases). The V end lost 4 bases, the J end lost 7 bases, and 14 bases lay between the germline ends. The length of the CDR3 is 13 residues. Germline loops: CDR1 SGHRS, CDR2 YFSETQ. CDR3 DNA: TGCGCCAGCAGCGAACAACAGGGATCTGGCTACACCTTC. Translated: CASSEQQGSGYTF. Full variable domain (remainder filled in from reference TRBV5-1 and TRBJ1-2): KAGVTQTPRYLIKTRGQQVTLSCSPISGHRSVSWYQQTPGQGLQFLFEYFSETQRNKGNFPGRFSGRQFSNSRSEMNVSTLELGDSALYLCASSEQQGSGYTFGSGTRLTVV.

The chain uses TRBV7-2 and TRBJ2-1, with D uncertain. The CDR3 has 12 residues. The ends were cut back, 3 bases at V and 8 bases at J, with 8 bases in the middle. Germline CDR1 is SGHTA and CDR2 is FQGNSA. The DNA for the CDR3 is TGTGCCAGCAGCTTTAATCGCTATGAGCAGTTCTTC. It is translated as CASSFNRYEQFF.